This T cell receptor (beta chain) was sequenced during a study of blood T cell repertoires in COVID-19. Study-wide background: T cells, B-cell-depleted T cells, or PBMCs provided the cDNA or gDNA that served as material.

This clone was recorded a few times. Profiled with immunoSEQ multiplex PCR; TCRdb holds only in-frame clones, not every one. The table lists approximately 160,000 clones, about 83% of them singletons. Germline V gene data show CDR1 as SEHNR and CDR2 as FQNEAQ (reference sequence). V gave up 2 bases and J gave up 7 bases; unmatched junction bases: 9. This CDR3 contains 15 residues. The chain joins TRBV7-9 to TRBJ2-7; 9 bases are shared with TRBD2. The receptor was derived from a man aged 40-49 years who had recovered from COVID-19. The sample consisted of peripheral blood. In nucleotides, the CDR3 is TGTGCCAGCAGCTTACGAGCGGGAGGAACGTGGGAGCAGTACTTC. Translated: CASSLRAGGTWEQYF.